The rows below give T cell receptor beta chains drawn from one sample of a study of T cells after posttransplantation cyclophosphamide. Sequencing used immunoSEQ multiplex PCR; TCRdb keeps in-frame clones, though not all of them. The table records 6,900 or so clones, about 92% of them present only once. Source: PBMCs, taken around 1,300 days after allogeneic stem cell transplant with posttransplant cyclophosphamide. These receptors were collected from a female patient aged 50-60 years who received an allogeneic stem cell transplant from a related donor, was CMV-positive, and had no GVHD. A share of the T cells may be of graft donor origin. CDR3s include the opening cysteine and the closing phenylalanine or tryptophan. A D gene is named only where the DNA matches it firmly. Rows may omit the clone size; those that give it use once, few, many or a size class.

. | TRBJ1-2 | TRBV6-5 | . | TGTGCCAGCAGTACCCCCGGGAACTATGGCTACACCTTC | CASSTPGNYGYTF
. | TRBJ1-2 | TRBV6-6 | . | TGTGCCAGCAGTTATTCGCGACGACTGCACTATGGCTACACCTTC | CASSYSRRLHYGYTF
. | TRBJ2-7 | TRBV4-1 | . | TGCGCCAGCAGCCGAGTAGCGTACAGCTCCTACGAGCAGTACTTC | CASSRVAYSSYEQYF
TRBD2 | TRBJ2-7 | TRBV4-3 | . | TGCGCCAGCAGCCCAAGCGGGACCCAGTGGTACGAGCAGTACTTC | CASSPSGTQWYEQYF
TRBD2 | TRBJ2-1 | TRBV29-1 | . | TGCAGCGTTGAGTTGCTAGCGGGGCCCTCCTACAATGAGCAGTTCTTC | CSVELLAGPSYNEQFF
. | TRBJ2-3 | TRBV10-3 | . | TGTGCCATCTCCGCAAGGGGCGCGGACAGCACAGATACGCAGTATTTT | CAISARGADSTDTQYF
TRBD1 | TRBJ2-7 | TRBV5-1 | . | TGCGCCAGCGCCACCGGGACAGGCCGCTACGAGCAGTACTTC | CASATGTGRYEQYF
. | TRBJ2-1 | TRBV10-3 | . | TGTGCCATCAGTGAGGAAAGGGGCCTCTTTGATGAGCAGTTCTTC | CAISEERGLFDEQFF
TRBD2 | TRBJ2-1 | TRBV5-5 | . | TGTTCCTGCGGGAGGTTTAGGGACAACAATGAGCAGTTCTTC | CSCGRFRDNNEQFF
. | TRBJ1-5 | TRBV16 | . | TGTGCCAGCAGCCAATCCCCCGGGGGGGGCGATCAGCCCCAGCATTTT | CASSQSPGGGDQPQHF
TRBD1 | TRBJ1-3 | TRBV18 | . | TGTGCCAGCGGGGGACAGGGGGCCGGAAACACCATATATTTT | CASGGQGAGNTIYF
TRBD1 | TRBJ2-1 | TRBV7-3 | . | TGTGCCAGCAGCCAGAGCTGGACAGGGGTTCGAGATGAGCAGTTCTTC | CASSQSWTGVRDEQFF
. | TRBJ1-1 | TRBV14 | . | TGTGCCAGCAGCCAACCGTTCACTGAAGCTTTCTTT | CASSQPFTEAFF
TRBD1 | TRBJ1-2 | TRBV7-9 | . | TGTGCCAGCAGCTTAGGACAGGGGTCCTATGGCTACACCTTC | CASSLGQGSYGYTF
. | TRBJ1-2 | TRBV7-2 | once | TGTGCCAGCAGCTTGCCGGACAGCCAGTTC | CASSLPDSQF
. | TRBJ2-7 | TRBV6-5 | . | TGTGCCAGTTTGAGCGGGCCTCCTACCTACGAGCAGTACTTC | CASLSGPPTYEQYF
TRBD2 | TRBJ2-2 | TRBV30 | . | TGTGCCTGGAGTCGGGGCGGGAGGGCCGCCGGGGAGCTGTTTTTT | CAWSRGGRAAGELFF
. | TRBJ2-2 | TRBV7-7 | . | TGTGCCAGCAGCTTAGCGGCGGGGCCCACCGGGGAGCTGTTTTTT | CASSLAAGPTGELFF
. | TRBJ1-4 | TRBV18 | once | TGTGCCAGCTCACCTTACTCAACTAATGAAAAACTGTTTTTT | CASSPYSTNEKLFF
TRBD2 | TRBJ2-5 | TRBV2 | . | TGTGCCAGCAGGGGGGTACTCGGGAGGTACCAAGAGACCCAGTACTTC | CASRGVLGRYQETQYF
. | TRBJ2-2 | TRBV7-9 | . | TGTGCCAGCAGCTTAGTTCGGGGGAACACCGGGGAGCTGTTTTTT | CASSLVRGNTGELFF
TRBD2 | TRBJ2-3 | TRBV2 | once | TGTGCCAGCAGGACAGGGTTAGGAGGGGGCGGGAGGGCCTCTCAATCGGAAGATACGCAGTATTTT | CASRTGLGGGGRASQSEDTQYF
TRBD2 | TRBJ2-5 | TRBV19 | once | TGTGCCAGTAGTATCGGGGCTAGCGGGGGGGAGACCCAGTACTTC | CASSIGASGGETQYF
TRBD1 | TRBJ2-5 | TRBV29-1 | . | TGCAGCGGGGACGCCAGGGGGCAAGAGACCCAGTACTTC | CSGDARGQETQYF
. | TRBJ1-2 | TRBV6-5 | . | TGTGCCAGCAGTTACTCGCTTAGCCTCTATGGCTACACCTTC | CASSYSLSLYGYTF
TRBD1 | TRBJ1-2 | TRBV6-1 | . | TGTGCCAGCAGGGAGGACAGGGCAAACTATGGCTACACCTTC | CASREDRANYGYTF
. | TRBJ1-5 | TRBV19 | . | TGTGCCAGTAGTATCCCGGCAGGGCCTTATAGCAATCAGCCCCAGCATTTT | CASSIPAGPYSNQPQHF
TRBD1 | TRBJ2-7 | TRBV28 | once | TGTGCCAGCAGTCCCCGGACAGGTTGGTACGAGCAGTACTTC | CASSPRTGWYEQYF
. | TRBJ2-2 | TRBV7-3 | once | TGTGCCAGCAGCCCTCCGGTGAACACCGGGGAGCTGTTTTTT | CASSPPVNTGELFF
. | TRBJ2-1 | TRBV9 | . | TGTGCCAGCCGGAGGGCCGGGTACAATGAGCAGTTCTTC | CASRRAGYNEQFF
. | TRBJ2-6 | TRBV7-9 | . | TGTGCCAGCAGCTTAGACAGCTCTGGGGCCAACGTCCTGACTTTC | CASSLDSSGANVLTF
. | TRBJ2-7 | TRBV27 | . | TGTGCCAGCAGTTTAGGGGGGTACGAGCAGTACTTC | CASSLGGYEQYF
TRBD1 | TRBJ1-2 | TRBV5-1 | . | TGCGCCAGCAGCTTGCGACAGGGATTAAGGGGCTACACCTTC | CASSLRQGLRGYTF
. | TRBJ1-1 | TRBV7-9 | few | TGTGCCAGCAGCCCTACTGGTTCCACTGAAGCTTTCTTT | CASSPTGSTEAFF
. | TRBJ2-2 | TRBV30 | . | TGTGCCCGGGATTCGGTGGGCACCGGGGAGCTGTTTTTT | CARDSVGTGELFF
. | TRBJ2-7 | TRBV5-1 | . | TGCGCCAGCAGCTTTTTAGGCGGAACCTACGAGCAGTACTTC | CASSFLGGTYEQYF
TRBD1 | TRBJ1-5 | TRBV28 | . | TGTGCCAGCAGTTTATTTCGGGCAGGGGGGAATCAGCCCCAGCATTTT | CASSLFRAGGNQPQHF
TRBD2 | TRBJ2-3 | TRBV19 | . | TGTGCCAGTAGTGGACTAGCGGGAAGGAGTACAGATACGCAGTATTTT | CASSGLAGRSTDTQYF
. | TRBJ1-2 | TRBV7-2 | . | TGTGCCAGCAGCCTAGGGACTTCCTATGGCTACACCTTC | CASSLGTSYGYTF
TRBD2 | TRBJ2-1 | TRBV7-3 | . | TGTGCCAGCAGCTTGGCTAGCGGGGGAGGATACAATGAGCAGTTCTTC | CASSLASGGGYNEQFF
. | TRBJ2-5 | TRBV6-1 | . | TGTGCCAGCTCAGGGATCCTGGAGACCCAGTACTTC | CASSGILETQYF
. | TRBJ2-3 | TRBV7-2 | . | TGTGCCAGCAGCCTGGGACTTGACACAGATACGCAGTATTTT | CASSLGLDTDTQYF
. | TRBJ1-1 | TRBV7-6 | . | TGTGCCAGCAGCTTAGAACTCTTGAACACTGAAGCTTTCTTT | CASSLELLNTEAFF
TRBD1 | TRBJ2-6 | TRBV28 | . | TGTGCCAGCATGGGACAGGGAATCTCTGGGGCCAACGTCCTGACTTTC | CASMGQGISGANVLTF
. | TRBJ2-5 | TRBV28 | . | TGTGCCAGCCAGTTCGAAGGGCGGGGTCGCACAGAGACCCAGTACTTC | CASQFEGRGRTETQYF
. | TRBJ2-3 | TRBV7-6 | . | TGTGCCAGCAGCTTATTTACCGGGGCAGATACGCAGTATTTT | CASSLFTGADTQYF
TRBD1 | TRBJ1-6 | TRBV9 | . | TGTGCCAGCAGCGTAGACAGGGGGCTAAGATCACCCCTCCACTTT | CASSVDRGLRSPLHF
. | TRBJ2-5 | TRBV25-1 | . | TGTGCCAGCAGATCTACAGGCCGCGGGGAGGAGACCCAGTACTTC | CASRSTGRGEETQYF
. | TRBJ1-1 | TRBV25-1 | once | TGTGCCAGCAGTGTCTACAGGGCGCCGAACACTGAAGCTTTCTTT | CASSVYRAPNTEAFF
TRBD2 | TRBJ2-1 | TRBV9 | . | TGTGCCAGCAGCGTAGAACTAGCGGTTCTCAATGAGCAGTTCTTC | CASSVELAVLNEQFF
. | TRBJ2-1 | TRBV18 | . | TGTGCCAGCTCACCACAATGGGCCACCTCCTACAATGAGCAGTTCTTC | CASSPQWATSYNEQFF
. | TRBJ1-2 | TRBV5-6 | . | TGTGCCAGCAGCACCTTTGCAGTTGGTGGCTACACCTTC | CASSTFAVGGYTF
. | TRBJ1-2 | TRBV7-8 | . | TGTGCCAGCAGCTTAGGGGACTCCTGGGGAGGCTACACCTTC | CASSLGDSWGGYTF
. | TRBJ2-2 | TRBV4-2 | once | TGTGCCAGCAGCCATGGAGGGAACACCGGGGAGCTGTTTTTT | CASSHGGNTGELFF
TRBD1 | TRBJ1-2 | TRBV19 | . | TGTGCCAGTAGTATGCTTGAGAGGGGGCTCCGCGGCTACACCTTC | CASSMLERGLRGYTF
. | TRBJ2-3 | TRBV9 | . | TGTGCCAGCAGCGTAAGTGCAGGGTATAGCACAGATACGCAGTATTTT | CASSVSAGYSTDTQYF
. | TRBJ2-7 | TRBV4-2 | . | TGTGCCAGCAGCCAAGAGGCTAGTCCAACCTACGAGCAGTACTTC | CASSQEASPTYEQYF